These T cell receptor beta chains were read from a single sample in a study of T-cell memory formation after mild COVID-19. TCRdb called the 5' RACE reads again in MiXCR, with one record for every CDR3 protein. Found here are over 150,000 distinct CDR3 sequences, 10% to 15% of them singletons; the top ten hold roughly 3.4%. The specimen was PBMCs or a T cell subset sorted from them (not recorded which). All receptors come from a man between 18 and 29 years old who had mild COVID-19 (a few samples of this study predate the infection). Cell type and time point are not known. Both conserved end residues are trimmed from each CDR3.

CDR3: ASNRLAGDGDTQY
length: 13
V: TRBV27
J: TRBJ2-3

CDR3: ASSSWTYEQY
length: 10
V: TRBV12-3/TRBV12-4
J: TRBJ2-7

CDR3: ASSSQGVSNGETQY
length: 14
V: TRBV5-1
J: TRBJ2-5

CDR3: ASSFPGLLEDTQY
length: 13
V: TRBV7-8
J: TRBJ2-3

CDR3: SVRRDSGELF
length: 10
V: TRBV29-1
J: TRBJ2-2

CDR3: ASSEDTRYTGELF
length: 13
V: TRBV6-4
J: TRBJ2-2

CDR3: ASSSPDRLYEQY
length: 12
V: TRBV11-2
J: TRBJ2-7

CDR3: DSSANWERLF
length: 10
V: TRBV7-9
J: TRBJ1-4

CDR3: ASSLAGQGKETQY
length: 13
V: TRBV5-1
J: TRBJ2-5

CDR3: ALERDTDTQY
length: 10
V: TRBV12-3/TRBV12-4
J: TRBJ2-3

CDR3: ASSLAVDTEAF
length: 11
V: TRBV7-6
J: TRBJ1-1

CDR3: ASSQPVSGNTIY
length: 12
V: TRBV3-1
J: TRBJ1-3

CDR3: SVPRGGISTDTQY
length: 13
V: TRBV29-1
J: TRBJ2-3

CDR3: ASSLKAGATYTQY
length: 13
V: TRBV7-2
J: TRBJ2-3

CDR3: ASSLGGGRTDTQY
length: 13
V: TRBV12-3/TRBV12-4
J: TRBJ2-3

CDR3: ASSPVVATHGELF
length: 13
V: TRBV7-2
J: TRBJ2-2

CDR3: ASSKVQIQPQH
length: 11
V: TRBV19
J: TRBJ1-5

CDR3: ASSLYQGTQY
length: 10
V: TRBV7-9
J: TRBJ2-3

CDR3: ASSSPERTGY
length: 10
V: TRBV28
J: TRBJ2-5

CDR3: ATDGSDRPDTQY
length: 12
V: TRBV6-2/TRBV6-3
J: TRBJ2-3

CDR3: ASNYRGRGTEAF
length: 12
V: TRBV7-9
J: TRBJ1-1

CDR3: ASSPEGAGVYGYT
length: 13
V: TRBV5-5
J: TRBJ1-2

CDR3: SASPARDYGYT
length: 11
V: TRBV20-1
J: TRBJ1-2

CDR3: ASSYLGTGGNYGYT
length: 14
V: TRBV6-6
J: TRBJ1-2

CDR3: ASSFDYTEAF
length: 10
V: TRBV7-2
J: TRBJ1-1

CDR3: ASSSPTATQH
length: 10
V: TRBV28
J: TRBJ1-5

CDR3: SVGHQYSETQY
length: 11
V: TRBV29-1
J: TRBJ2-5

CDR3: ASSLRQGSNYGYT
length: 13
V: TRBV7-2
J: TRBJ1-2

CDR3: ASSQLAGTSTDTQY
length: 14
V: TRBV18
J: TRBJ2-3

CDR3: ASSGWGNTEAF
length: 11
V: TRBV7-2
J: TRBJ1-1

CDR3: ASSIRQNEKLF
length: 11
V: TRBV7-2
J: TRBJ1-4

CDR3: ASSLEYRSTDTQY
length: 13
V: TRBV7-2
J: TRBJ2-3

CDR3: ASSATGAETQY
length: 11
V: TRBV9
J: TRBJ2-5

CDR3: ASLSRGTGELF
length: 11
V: TRBV3-1
J: TRBJ2-2

CDR3: ASSLTANSGNTIY
length: 13
V: TRBV5-1
J: TRBJ1-3

CDR3: ASSVGLTGADTQY
length: 13
V: TRBV9
J: TRBJ2-3

CDR3: ASSYLDRGGEQY
length: 12
V: TRBV27
J: TRBJ2-7

CDR3: ATSGAVEETQY
length: 11
V: TRBV24-1
J: TRBJ2-5

CDR3: ASSLEAMNTEAF
length: 12
V: TRBV5-1
J: TRBJ1-1

CDR3: ASTPDRGHYGYT
length: 12
V: TRBV5-5
J: TRBJ1-2

CDR3: ASRPAHSSYEQY
length: 12
V: TRBV7-2
J: TRBJ2-7

CDR3: AIRDTDRGQARNSPLH
length: 16
V: TRBV10-3
J: TRBJ1-6

CDR3: ASSDRAETQY
length: 10
V: TRBV2
J: TRBJ2-5

CDR3: ASSFGPSGEQY
length: 11
V: TRBV12-3/TRBV12-4
J: TRBJ2-7